A selection of T cell receptor beta chains follows, all from one sample in a study of T cells in Graves' hyperthyroidism and ophthalmopathy. Via MiXCR, TCRdb re-called the multiplex PCR reads, giving one row per CDR3 protein. The sample consists of over 150,000 distinct CDR3 sequences, approximately 15% of them appearing once. Specimen: blood. Every receptor here comes from a woman between 45 and 65 years old with Graves' hyperthyroidism. The CDR3 runs from the conserved cysteine through the conserved F or W. D genes are given only for firm matches. Clone size appears in some rows only: once, few, many, or a class for an expanded clone.

j_call: TRBJ1-2; d_call: NA; clone_size: many; v_call: TRBV13; cdr3_aa: CASSLAGVTGYTF; cdr3_nt: TGTGCCAGCAGCTTAGCTGGGGTAACGGGCTACACCTTC
j_call: TRBJ2-1; d_call: NA; clone_size: NA; v_call: TRBV28; cdr3_aa: CASSSVHLGGTNEQFF; cdr3_nt: TGTGCCAGCAGTTCTGTCCACCTCGGGGGTACCAATGAGCAGTTCTTC
j_call: TRBJ2-7; d_call: NA; clone_size: NA; v_call: TRBV6-2/TRBV6-3; cdr3_aa: CASSPTSISYEQYF; cdr3_nt: TGTGCCAGCAGCCCGACAAGTATCTCCTACGAGCAGTACTTC
j_call: TRBJ2-3; d_call: TRBD2; clone_size: many; v_call: TRBV5-1; cdr3_aa: CASSLSGRGLAGGPQPSDTQYF; cdr3_nt: TGCGCCAGCAGCTTGTCGGGGAGGGGACTAGCGGGGGGCCCCCAACCCTCCGATACGCAGTATTTT
j_call: TRBJ2-7; d_call: TRBD1; clone_size: many; v_call: TRBV28; cdr3_aa: CASSGTGTGRWYEQYF; cdr3_nt: TGTGCCAGCAGTGGGACCGGGACAGGGCGTTGGTACGAGCAGTACTTC
j_call: TRBJ1-1; d_call: NA; clone_size: many; v_call: TRBV3-1; cdr3_aa: CASSQVGPVGEVNTEAFF; cdr3_nt: TGTGCCAGCAGCCAAGTGGGACCCGTGGGAGAAGTGAACACTGAAGCTTTCTTT
j_call: TRBJ2-2; d_call: TRBD2; clone_size: many; v_call: TRBV2; cdr3_aa: CASRPAGGLSTGELFF; cdr3_nt: TGTGCCAGCAGACCAGCGGGGGGGTTGAGCACCGGGGAGCTGTTTTTT
j_call: TRBJ1-1; d_call: NA; clone_size: many; v_call: TRBV6-1; cdr3_aa: CASSEVEAGRNTEAFF; cdr3_nt: TGTGCCAGCAGTGAAGTAGAGGCAGGCAGGAACACTGAAGCTTTCTTT
j_call: TRBJ1-1; d_call: NA; clone_size: NA; v_call: TRBV20-1; cdr3_aa: CSASNQGRTEAFF; cdr3_nt: TGCAGTGCTTCCAATCAGGGGAGGACTGAAGCTTTCTTT
j_call: TRBJ1-5; d_call: NA; clone_size: NA; v_call: TRBV12-3/TRBV12-4; cdr3_aa: CASSLNRGGQEDQPQHF; cdr3_nt: TGTGCCAGCAGTTTAAACCGCGGGGGGCAGGAGGATCAGCCCCAGCATTTT
j_call: TRBJ2-7; d_call: TRBD2; clone_size: NA; v_call: TRBV2; cdr3_aa: CASSERGLSGPSSTQQYF; cdr3_nt: TGTGCCAGCAGTGAGCGGGGGTTGAGTGGGCCCAGCAGTACCCAGCAGTACTTC
j_call: TRBJ1-5; d_call: NA; clone_size: many; v_call: TRBV25-1; cdr3_aa: CASSEWVGGAQHF; cdr3_nt: TGTGCCAGCAGTGAATGGGTGGGGGGGGCCCAGCATTTT
j_call: TRBJ2-7; d_call: NA; clone_size: many; v_call: TRBV6-1; cdr3_aa: CASSEGGPPLIYEQYF; cdr3_nt: TGTGCCAGCAGTGAAGGGGGACCACCCCTGATCTACGAGCAGTACTTC
j_call: TRBJ1-5; d_call: NA; clone_size: NA; v_call: TRBV10-3; cdr3_aa: CAISEGSSNQPQHF; cdr3_nt: TGTGCCATCAGTGAAGGGTCTAGCAATCAGCCCCAGCATTTT
j_call: TRBJ1-1; d_call: NA; clone_size: many; v_call: TRBV10-2; cdr3_aa: CASLLGGGAGTEAFF; cdr3_nt: TGCGCCAGCCTCTTAGGGGGGGGGGCCGGCACTGAAGCTTTCTTT
j_call: TRBJ2-7; d_call: NA; clone_size: many; v_call: TRBV6-2/TRBV6-3; cdr3_aa: CASMRGALYEQYF; cdr3_nt: TGTGCCAGCATGAGAGGGGCCCTCTACGAGCAGTACTTC
j_call: TRBJ1-5; d_call: NA; clone_size: NA; v_call: TRBV18; cdr3_aa: CASSEGISNQPQHF; cdr3_nt: TGTGCCAGCTCGGAAGGGATAAGCAATCAGCCCCAGCATTTT
j_call: TRBJ2-7; d_call: TRBD1; clone_size: many; v_call: TRBV7-9; cdr3_aa: CASSSPPGQFSYEQYF; cdr3_nt: TGTGCCAGCAGCTCGCCCCCGGGACAGTTCTCCTACGAGCAGTACTTC
j_call: TRBJ2-1; d_call: TRBD2; clone_size: many; v_call: TRBV15; cdr3_aa: CATGDGGEGLGNEQFF; cdr3_nt: TGTGCCACCGGGGATGGGGGGGAGGGACTTGGCAATGAGCAGTTCTTC
j_call: TRBJ2-5; d_call: NA; clone_size: many; v_call: TRBV29-1; cdr3_aa: CSVIGGLGETQYF; cdr3_nt: TGCAGCGTTATCGGGGGGCTTGGGGAGACCCAGTACTTC
j_call: TRBJ2-5; d_call: NA; clone_size: many; v_call: TRBV7-9; cdr3_aa: CASSSASVRGETQYF; cdr3_nt: TGTGCCAGCAGCTCAGCTAGTGTCCGGGGAGAGACCCAGTACTTC
j_call: TRBJ1-3; d_call: NA; clone_size: NA; v_call: TRBV4-2; cdr3_aa: CASSQDLRSSGNTIYF; cdr3_nt: TGTGCCAGCAGCCAAGATTTACGTAGCTCTGGAAACACCATATATTTT
j_call: TRBJ2-2; d_call: NA; clone_size: many; v_call: TRBV7-6; cdr3_aa: CASSQRTGADGTGELFF; cdr3_nt: TGTGCCAGCAGCCAAAGGACCGGGGCGGACGGGACCGGGGAGCTGTTTTTT
j_call: TRBJ1-5; d_call: NA; clone_size: many; v_call: TRBV7-2; cdr3_aa: CASSQSGLRGQPQHF; cdr3_nt: TGTGCCAGCAGCCAGTCGGGGTTAAGGGGTCAGCCCCAGCATTTT